This T cell receptor (beta chain) was identified in a study of regulatory T cells in long-lasting Graves disease. Study-wide findings and caveats: Persistent patients shared more public clonotypes (about 2,700) than new patients (approximately 900).

Combining iRepertoire HTBI primers with Arm-PCR of CDR3 regions, the authors built TCR beta libraries. Authors' methods: Identified segments across samples numbered 55 to 70 TRBV and over 13 TRBJ. TCRdb re-called the multiplex PCR reads through MiXCR, storing one row per CDR3 protein. The authors' filters were not applied to this entry. The repertoire consists of fewer than 350,000 distinct CDR3 sequences, with 18% occurring once and the leading ten covering about 39%. Germline assignment: CDR1 SGDLS and CDR2 YYNGEE. CDR3 length equals 15 residues. J gave up 4 bases and V 0 bases, and 4 bases lay outside the gene matches. As to time point: newly diagnosed GD, antithyroid drugs for less than 3 months. The TCR library was prepared using RNA isolated from PBMCs. Roughly 9.8 milliliters of peripheral blood went into EDTA tubes. A remark on this clonotype: Its specificity is unknown.

The clonotype originates from a female donor with Graves disease. The V call is TRBV9, the J call TRBJ1-5; 7 nucleotides align to TRBD1. The source was peripheral blood mononuclear cells (PBMCs), collected at new diagnosis, from a patient treated with antithyroid drugs. CDR3 sequence reads: CASSVGRDSNQPQHF. The CDR3 nucleotides read TGTGCCAGCAGCGTAGGGAGGGACAGTAATCAGCCCCAGCATTTT.